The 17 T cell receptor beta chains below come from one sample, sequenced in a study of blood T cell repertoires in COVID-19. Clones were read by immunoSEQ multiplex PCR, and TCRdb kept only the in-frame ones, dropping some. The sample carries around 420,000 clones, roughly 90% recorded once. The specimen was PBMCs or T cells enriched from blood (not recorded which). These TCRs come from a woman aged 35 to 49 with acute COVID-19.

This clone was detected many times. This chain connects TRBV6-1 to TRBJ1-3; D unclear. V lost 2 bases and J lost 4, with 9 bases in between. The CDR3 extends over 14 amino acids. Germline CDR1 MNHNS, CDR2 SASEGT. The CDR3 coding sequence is TGTGCCAGCAGTGAACTTGACAAAGGAAACACCATATATTTT. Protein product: CASSELDKGNTIYF.

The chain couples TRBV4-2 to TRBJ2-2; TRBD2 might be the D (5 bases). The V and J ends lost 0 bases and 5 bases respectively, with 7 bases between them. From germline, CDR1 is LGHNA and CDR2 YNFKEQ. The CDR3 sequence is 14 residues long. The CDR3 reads CASSQEGSTGELFF. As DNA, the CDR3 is TGTGCCAGCAGCCAAGAGGGGAGTACCGGGGAGCTGTTTTTT.

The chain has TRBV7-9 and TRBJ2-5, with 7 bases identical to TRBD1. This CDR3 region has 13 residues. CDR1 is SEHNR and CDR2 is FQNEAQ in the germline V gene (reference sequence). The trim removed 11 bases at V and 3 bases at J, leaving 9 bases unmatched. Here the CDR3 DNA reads TGTGCCGAGAGTGGGACAGTAAAAGAGACCCAGTACTTC. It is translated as CAESGTVKETQYF.

CDR3 sequence (DNA): TGCGCCAGCACGCGGACAGCCAATTCCTACGAGCAGTACTTC. Translated: CASTRTANSYEQYF. The chain recombines TRBV10-2 with TRBJ2-7; D perhaps matches TRBD1 (6 bases). V lost 7 bases to trimming and J lost 1 base, with 14 bases between them. The CDR3 is 14 residues long. Germline CDR1 reads WSHSY; CDR2 reads SAAADI.

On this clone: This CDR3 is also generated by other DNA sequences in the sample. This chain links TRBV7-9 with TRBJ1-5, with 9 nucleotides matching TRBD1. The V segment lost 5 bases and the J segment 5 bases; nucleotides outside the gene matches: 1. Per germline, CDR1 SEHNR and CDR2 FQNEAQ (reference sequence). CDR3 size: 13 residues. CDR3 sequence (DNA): TGTGCCAGCAGCCGACAGGGGGATCAGCCCCAGCATTTT. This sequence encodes CASSRQGDQPQHF.

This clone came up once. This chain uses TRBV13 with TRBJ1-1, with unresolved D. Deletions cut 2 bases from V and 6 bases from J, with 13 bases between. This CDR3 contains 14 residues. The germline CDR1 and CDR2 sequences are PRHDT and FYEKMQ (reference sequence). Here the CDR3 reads CASSLSRGWSEAFF. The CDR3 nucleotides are TGTGCCAGCAGCTTATCTCGGGGTTGGTCTGAAGCTTTCTTT. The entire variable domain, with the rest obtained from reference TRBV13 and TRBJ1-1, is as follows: AAGVIQSPRHLIKEKRETATLKCYPIPRHDTVYWYQQGPGQDPQFLISFYEKMQSDKGSIPDRFSAQQFSDYHSELNMSSLELGDSALYFCASSLSRGWSEAFFGQGTRLTVV.

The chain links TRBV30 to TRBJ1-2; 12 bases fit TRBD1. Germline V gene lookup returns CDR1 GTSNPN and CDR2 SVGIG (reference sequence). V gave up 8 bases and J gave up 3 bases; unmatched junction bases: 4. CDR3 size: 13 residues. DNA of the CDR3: TGTGCCGGGGGGACAGGGGGCTACTATGGCTACACCTTC. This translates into CAGGTGGYYGYTF.

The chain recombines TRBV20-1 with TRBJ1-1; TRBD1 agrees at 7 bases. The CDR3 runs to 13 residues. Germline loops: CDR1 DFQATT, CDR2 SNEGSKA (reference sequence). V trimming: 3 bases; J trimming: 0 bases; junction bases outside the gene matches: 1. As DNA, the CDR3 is TGCAGTGCTAGTGGGACAGTGAACACTGAAGCTTTCTTT. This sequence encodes CSASGTVNTEAFF.

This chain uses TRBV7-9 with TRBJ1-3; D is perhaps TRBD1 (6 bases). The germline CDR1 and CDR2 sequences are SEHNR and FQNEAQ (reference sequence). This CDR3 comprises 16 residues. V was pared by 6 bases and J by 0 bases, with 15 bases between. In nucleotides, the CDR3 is TGTGCCAGCAGGAAAGAACAGGGCGGCTCTGGAAACACCATATATTTT. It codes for CASRKEQGGSGNTIYF. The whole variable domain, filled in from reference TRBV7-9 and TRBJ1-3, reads DTGVSQNPRHKITKRGQNVTFRCDPISEHNRLYWYRQTLGQGPEFLTYFQNEAQLEKSRLLSDRFSAERPKGSFSTLEIQRTEQGDSAMYLCASRKEQGGSGNTIYFGEGSWLTVV.

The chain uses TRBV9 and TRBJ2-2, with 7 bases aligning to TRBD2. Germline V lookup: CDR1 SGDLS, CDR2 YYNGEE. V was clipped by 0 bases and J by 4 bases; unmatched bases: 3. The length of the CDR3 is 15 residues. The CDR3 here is CASSVGGGPTGELFF. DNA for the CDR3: TGTGCCAGCAGCGTAGGGGGGGGACCCACCGGGGAGCTGTTTTTT.

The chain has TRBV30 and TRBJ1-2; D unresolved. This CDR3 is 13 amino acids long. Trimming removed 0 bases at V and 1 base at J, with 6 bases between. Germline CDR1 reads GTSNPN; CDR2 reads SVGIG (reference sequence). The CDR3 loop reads CAWSVGSNYGYTF. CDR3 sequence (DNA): TGTGCCTGGAGTGTAGGGAGTAACTATGGCTACACCTTC.

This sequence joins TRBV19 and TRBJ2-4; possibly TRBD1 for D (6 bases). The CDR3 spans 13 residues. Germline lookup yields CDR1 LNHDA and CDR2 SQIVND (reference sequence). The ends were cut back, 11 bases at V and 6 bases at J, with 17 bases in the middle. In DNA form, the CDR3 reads TGTGCCTCTAGGGAGAGGACAGTAAACATTCAGTACTTC. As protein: CASRERTVNIQYF.

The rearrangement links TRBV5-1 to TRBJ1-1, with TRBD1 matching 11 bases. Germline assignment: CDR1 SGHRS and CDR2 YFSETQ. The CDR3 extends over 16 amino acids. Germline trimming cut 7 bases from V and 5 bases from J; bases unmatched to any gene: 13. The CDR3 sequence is CASSGLPGQGDTEAFF. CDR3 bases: TGCGCCAGCTCTGGCTTGCCGGGACAGGGGGATACTGAAGCTTTCTTT.

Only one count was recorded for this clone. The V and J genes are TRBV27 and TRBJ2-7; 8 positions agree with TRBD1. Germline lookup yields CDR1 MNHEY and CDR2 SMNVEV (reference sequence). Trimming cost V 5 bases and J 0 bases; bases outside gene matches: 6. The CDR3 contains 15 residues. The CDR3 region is CASSLRDRSSYEQYF. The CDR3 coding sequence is TGTGCCAGCAGTCTCCGGGACAGGAGCTCCTACGAGCAGTACTTC.

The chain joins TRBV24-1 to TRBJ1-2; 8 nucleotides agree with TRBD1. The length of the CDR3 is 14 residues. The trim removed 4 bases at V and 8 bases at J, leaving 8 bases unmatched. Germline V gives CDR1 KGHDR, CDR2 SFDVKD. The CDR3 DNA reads TGTGCCACCAGTGAAGCGACAGGGGTCGGAGGCTACACCTTC. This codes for CATSEATGVGGYTF.

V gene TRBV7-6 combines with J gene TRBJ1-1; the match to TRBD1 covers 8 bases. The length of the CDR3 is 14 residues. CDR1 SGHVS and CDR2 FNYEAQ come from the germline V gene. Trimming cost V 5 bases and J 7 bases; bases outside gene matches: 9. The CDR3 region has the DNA TGTGCCAGCAGCACACGCCAACAGGGGGGTGAAGCTTTCTTT. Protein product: CASSTRQQGGEAFF.

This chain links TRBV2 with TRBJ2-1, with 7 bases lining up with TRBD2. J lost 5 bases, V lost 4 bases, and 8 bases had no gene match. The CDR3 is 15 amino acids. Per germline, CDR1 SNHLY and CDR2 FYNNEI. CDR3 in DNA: TGTGCCAGCAGTGTAGTTCGCGGGGGAAACAATGAGCAGTTCTTC. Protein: CASSVVRGGNNEQFF.